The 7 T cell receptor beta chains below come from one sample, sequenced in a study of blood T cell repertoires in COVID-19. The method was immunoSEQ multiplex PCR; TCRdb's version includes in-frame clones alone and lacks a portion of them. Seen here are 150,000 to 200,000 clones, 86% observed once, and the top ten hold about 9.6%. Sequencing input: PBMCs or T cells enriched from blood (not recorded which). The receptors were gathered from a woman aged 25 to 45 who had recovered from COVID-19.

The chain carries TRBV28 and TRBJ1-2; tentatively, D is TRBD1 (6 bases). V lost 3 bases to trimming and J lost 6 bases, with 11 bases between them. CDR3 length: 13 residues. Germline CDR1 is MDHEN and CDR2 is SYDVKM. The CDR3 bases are TGTGCCAGCAGTTTCAGGGGCGGAGATGGCTACACCTTC. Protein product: CASSFRGGDGYTF.

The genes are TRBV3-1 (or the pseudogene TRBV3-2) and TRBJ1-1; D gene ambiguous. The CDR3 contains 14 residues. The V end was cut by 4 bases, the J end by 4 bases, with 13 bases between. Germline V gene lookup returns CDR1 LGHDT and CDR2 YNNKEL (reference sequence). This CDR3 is CASSRQRRSTEAFF. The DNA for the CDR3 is TGTGCCAGCAGCCGGCAGAGGCGAAGCACTGAAGCTTTCTTT.

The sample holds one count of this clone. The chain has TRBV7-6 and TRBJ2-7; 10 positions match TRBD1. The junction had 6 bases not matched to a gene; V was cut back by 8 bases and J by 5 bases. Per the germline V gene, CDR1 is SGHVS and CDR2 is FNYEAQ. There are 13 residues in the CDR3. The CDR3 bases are TGTGCCAGCTCATTTGGGACAGGGGACGAGCAGTACTTC. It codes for CASSFGTGDEQYF.

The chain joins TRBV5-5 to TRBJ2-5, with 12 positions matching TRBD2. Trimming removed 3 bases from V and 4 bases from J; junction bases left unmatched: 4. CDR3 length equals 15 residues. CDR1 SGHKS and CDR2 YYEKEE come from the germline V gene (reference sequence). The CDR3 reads CASSSGLAGRETQYF. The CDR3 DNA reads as TGTGCCAGCAGCTCTGGACTAGCGGGGCGAGAGACCCAGTACTTC.

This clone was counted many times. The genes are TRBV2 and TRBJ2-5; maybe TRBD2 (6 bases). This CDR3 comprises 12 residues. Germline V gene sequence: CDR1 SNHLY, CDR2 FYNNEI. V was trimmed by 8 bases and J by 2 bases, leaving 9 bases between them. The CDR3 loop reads CASGGGQETQYF. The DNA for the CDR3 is TGTGCCAGCGGCGGAGGGCAAGAGACCCAGTACTTC.

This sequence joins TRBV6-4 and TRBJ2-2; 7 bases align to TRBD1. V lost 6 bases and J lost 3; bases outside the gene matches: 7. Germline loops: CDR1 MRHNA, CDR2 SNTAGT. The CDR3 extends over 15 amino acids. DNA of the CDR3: TGTGCCAGCAGCTCCCCCAGGGGGTACACCGGGGAGCTGTTTTTT. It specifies CASSSPRGYTGELFF.

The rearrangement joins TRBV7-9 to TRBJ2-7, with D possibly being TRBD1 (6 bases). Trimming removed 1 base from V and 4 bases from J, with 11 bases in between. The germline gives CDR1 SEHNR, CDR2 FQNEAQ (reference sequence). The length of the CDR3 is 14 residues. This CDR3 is CASSLGQDSYEQYF. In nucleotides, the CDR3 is TGTGCCAGCAGCTTAGGACAGGACTCTTACGAGCAGTACTTC.